The T cell receptor (beta chain) described here comes from a study of T cell responses to AZD1222 COVID-19 vaccine. Whole-study results and caveats: Baseline antibody screening turned up just six seropositive AZD1222 recipients.

Generated by immunoSEQ multiplex PCR, the TCRdb table keeps only in-frame clones and is missing some. This sample has 100,000 to 150,000 clones; around 86% occur once, and the top ten carry 5% to 6.5%. Comments on this clone: The antigen is unknown.

The TCR originated in an adult in good health. Sequencing was performed on peripheral blood, taken on day 0 of AZD1222 vaccination.

In DNA, the CDR3 is TGCGCCAGCAGGCTAGACAGAAATCAGCCCCAGCATTTT. This translates into CASRLDRNQPQHF. This chain links TRBV5-1 with TRBJ1-5; D might be TRBD1 (5 bases). The CDR3 loop spans 13 amino acids. Trimming took off 5 bases at V and 4 bases at J, with 10 bases between the two ends. Germline V gene lookup returns CDR1 SGHRS and CDR2 YFSETQ.